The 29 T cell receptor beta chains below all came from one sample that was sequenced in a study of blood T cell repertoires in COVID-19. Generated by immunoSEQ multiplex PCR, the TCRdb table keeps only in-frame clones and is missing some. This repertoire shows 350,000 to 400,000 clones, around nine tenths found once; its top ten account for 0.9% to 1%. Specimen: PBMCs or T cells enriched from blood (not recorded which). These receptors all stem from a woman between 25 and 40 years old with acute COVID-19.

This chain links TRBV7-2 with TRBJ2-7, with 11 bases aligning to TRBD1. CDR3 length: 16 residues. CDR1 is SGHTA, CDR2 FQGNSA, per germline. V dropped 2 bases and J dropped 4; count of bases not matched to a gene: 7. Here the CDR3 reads CASSLSVGTGGYEQYF. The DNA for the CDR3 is TGTGCCAGCAGCTTAAGCGTCGGGACAGGGGGATACGAGCAGTACTTC.

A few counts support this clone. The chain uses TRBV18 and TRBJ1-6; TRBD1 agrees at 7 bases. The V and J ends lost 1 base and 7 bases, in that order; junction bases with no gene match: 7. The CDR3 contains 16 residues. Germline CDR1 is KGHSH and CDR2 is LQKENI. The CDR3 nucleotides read TGTGCCAGCTCACCACGCCAAGGGGGCGAAAATTCACCCCTCCACTTT. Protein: CASSPRQGGENSPLHF.

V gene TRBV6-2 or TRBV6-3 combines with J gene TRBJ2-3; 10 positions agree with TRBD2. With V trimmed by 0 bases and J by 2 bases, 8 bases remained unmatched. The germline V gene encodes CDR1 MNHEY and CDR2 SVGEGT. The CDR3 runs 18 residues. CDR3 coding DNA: TGTGCCAGCAGTTACTCCACATCTAGCGGGGGTTCCACAGATACGCAGTATTTT. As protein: CASSYSTSSGGSTDTQYF.

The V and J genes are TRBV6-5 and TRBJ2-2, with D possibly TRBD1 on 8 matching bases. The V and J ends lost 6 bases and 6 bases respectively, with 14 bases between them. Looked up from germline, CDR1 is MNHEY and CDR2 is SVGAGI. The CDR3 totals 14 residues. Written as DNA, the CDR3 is TGTGCCAGCAGCCGGACAGGGAGGGCCGGGGAGCTGTTTTTT. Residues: CASSRTGRAGELFF.

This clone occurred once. The CDR3 DNA sequence: TGTGCCAGCAGCTTTTTACAGTCAACTAATGAAAAACTGTTTTTT. Its protein product is CASSFLQSTNEKLFF. The gene calls are TRBV7-9 and TRBJ1-4, with no clear D. The CDR3 is 15 residues long. The V gene's germline CDR1 is SEHNR and CDR2 FQNEAQ (reference sequence). V lost 3 bases and J lost 0, with 8 bases in between.

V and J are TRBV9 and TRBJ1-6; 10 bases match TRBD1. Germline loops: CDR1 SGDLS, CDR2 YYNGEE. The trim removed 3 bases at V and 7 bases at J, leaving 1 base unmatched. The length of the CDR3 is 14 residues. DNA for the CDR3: TGTGCCAGCAGCGAGGACAGGGGGAATTCACCCCTCCACTTT. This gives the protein CASSEDRGNSPLHF.

The CDR3: CASSQGEGLSNQPQHF. Written as DNA, the CDR3 is TGCGCCAGCAGCCAAGGGGAGGGTTTGAGCAATCAGCCCCAGCATTTT. J is TRBJ1-5 and V is TRBV4-1; unclear D gene. V was pared by 1 base and J by 1 base, with 11 bases between. Germline-derived CDR1 and CDR2 are MGHRA and YSYEKL. This CDR3 has 16 amino acids.

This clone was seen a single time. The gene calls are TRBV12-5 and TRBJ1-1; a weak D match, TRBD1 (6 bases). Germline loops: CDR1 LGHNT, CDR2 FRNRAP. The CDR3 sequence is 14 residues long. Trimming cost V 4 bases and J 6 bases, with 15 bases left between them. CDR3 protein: CASGSGQRGAEAFF. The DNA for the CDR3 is TGTGCTAGTGGTTCGGGACAAAGAGGAGCTGAAGCTTTCTTT.

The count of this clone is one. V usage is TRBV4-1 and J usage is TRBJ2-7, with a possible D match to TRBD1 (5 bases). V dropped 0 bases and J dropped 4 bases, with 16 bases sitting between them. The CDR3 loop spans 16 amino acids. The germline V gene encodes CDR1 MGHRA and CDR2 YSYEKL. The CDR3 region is CASSQEIGVLSYEQYF. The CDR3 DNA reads TGCGCCAGCAGCCAAGAGATAGGGGTCTTGAGTTACGAGCAGTACTTC.

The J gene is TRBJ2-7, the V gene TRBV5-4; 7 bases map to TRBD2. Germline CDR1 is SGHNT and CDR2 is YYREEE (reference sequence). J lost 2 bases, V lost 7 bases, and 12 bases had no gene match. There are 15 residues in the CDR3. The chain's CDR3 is CASAEGLADTYEQYF. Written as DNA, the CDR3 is TGTGCCAGCGCCGAGGGGCTAGCGGATACCTACGAGCAGTACTTC.

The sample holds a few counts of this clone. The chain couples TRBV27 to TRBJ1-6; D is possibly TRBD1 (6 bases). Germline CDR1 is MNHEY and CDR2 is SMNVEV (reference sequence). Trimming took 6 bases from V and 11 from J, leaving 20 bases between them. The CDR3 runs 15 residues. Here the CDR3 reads CASSDKQGRQTPLHF. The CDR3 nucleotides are TGTGCCAGCAGCGACAAACAGGGCCGGCAAACACCCCTCCACTTT.

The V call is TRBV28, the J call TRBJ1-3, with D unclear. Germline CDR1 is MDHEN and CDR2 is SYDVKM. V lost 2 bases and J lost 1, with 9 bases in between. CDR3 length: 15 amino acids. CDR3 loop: CASSLAGLSGNTIYF. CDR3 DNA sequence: TGTGCCAGCAGTTTAGCAGGACTTTCTGGAAACACCATATATTTT.

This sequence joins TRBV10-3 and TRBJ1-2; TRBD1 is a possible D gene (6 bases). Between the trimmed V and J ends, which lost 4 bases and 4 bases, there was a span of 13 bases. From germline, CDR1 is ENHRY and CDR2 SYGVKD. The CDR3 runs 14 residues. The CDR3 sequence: CAISAGAVSYGYTF. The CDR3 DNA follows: TGTGCCATCAGTGCAGGGGCAGTTAGCTATGGCTACACCTTC.

The CDR3 reads CASSPLGGPTYEQYF. The CDR3 DNA reads TGTGCCAGCAGCCCCCTGGGGGGGCCGACGTACGAGCAGTACTTC. The chain carries TRBV7-6 and TRBJ2-7, with D possibly TRBD2 on 7 matching bases. Trimming took off 5 bases at V and 4 bases at J, with 18 bases between the two ends. The CDR3 spans 15 residues. Germline assignment: CDR1 SGHVS and CDR2 FNYEAQ.

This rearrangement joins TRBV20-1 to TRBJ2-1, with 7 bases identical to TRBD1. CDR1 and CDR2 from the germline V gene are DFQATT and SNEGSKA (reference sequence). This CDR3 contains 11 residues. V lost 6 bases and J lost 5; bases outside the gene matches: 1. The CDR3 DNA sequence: TGCAGTGCGACAGGGAACAATGAGCAGTTCTTC. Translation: CSATGNNEQFF.

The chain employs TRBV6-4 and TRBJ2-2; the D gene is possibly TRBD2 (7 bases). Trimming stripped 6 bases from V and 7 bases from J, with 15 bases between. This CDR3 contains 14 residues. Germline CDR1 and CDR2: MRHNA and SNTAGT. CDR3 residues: CASSRGAGVGELFF. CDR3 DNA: TGTGCCAGCAGCCGGGGGGCCGGTGTCGGGGAGCTGTTTTTT.

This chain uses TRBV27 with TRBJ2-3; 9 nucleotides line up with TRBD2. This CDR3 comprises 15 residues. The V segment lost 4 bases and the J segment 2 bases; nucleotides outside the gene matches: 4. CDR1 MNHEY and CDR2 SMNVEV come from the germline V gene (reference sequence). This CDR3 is CASSWVAGATDTQYF. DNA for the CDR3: TGTGCCAGCAGTTGGGTAGCGGGAGCCACAGATACGCAGTATTTT.

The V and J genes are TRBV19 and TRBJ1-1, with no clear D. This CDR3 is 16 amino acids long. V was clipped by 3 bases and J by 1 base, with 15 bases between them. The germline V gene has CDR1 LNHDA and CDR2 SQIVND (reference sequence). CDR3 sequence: CASSIFESGWNTEAFF. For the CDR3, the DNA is TGTGCCAGTAGTATTTTTGAGTCGGGATGGAACACTGAAGCTTTCTTT.

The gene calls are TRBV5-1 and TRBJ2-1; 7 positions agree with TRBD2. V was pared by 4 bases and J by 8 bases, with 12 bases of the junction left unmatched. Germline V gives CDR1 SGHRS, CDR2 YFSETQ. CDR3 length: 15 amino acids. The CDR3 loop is CASSPEPWGGDEQFF. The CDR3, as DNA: TGCGCCAGCAGCCCTGAACCATGGGGGGGGGATGAGCAGTTCTTC.

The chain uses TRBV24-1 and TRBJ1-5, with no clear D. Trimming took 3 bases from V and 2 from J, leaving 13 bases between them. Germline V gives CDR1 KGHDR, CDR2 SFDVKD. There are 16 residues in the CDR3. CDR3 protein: CATSDGGIRGNQPQHF. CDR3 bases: TGTGCCACCAGTGATGGAGGTATTCGGGGCAATCAGCCCCAGCATTTT.

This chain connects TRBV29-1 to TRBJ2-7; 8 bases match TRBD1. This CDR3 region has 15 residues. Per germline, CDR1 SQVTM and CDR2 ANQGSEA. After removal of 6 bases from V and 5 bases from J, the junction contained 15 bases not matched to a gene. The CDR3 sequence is CSVVRFPGTGNEQYF. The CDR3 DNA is TGCAGCGTCGTAAGATTTCCCGGGACAGGCAACGAGCAGTACTTC.

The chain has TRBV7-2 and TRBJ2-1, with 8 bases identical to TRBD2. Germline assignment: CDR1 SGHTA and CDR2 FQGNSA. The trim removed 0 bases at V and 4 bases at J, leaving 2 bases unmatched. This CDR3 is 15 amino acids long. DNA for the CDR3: TGTGCCAGCAGCTTAGCTAGCGGGGATTACAATGAGCAGTTCTTC. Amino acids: CASSLASGDYNEQFF.

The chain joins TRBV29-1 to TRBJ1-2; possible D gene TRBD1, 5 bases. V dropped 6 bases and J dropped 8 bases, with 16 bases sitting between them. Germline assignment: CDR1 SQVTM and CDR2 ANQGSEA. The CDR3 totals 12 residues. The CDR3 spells CSVDQGFRGYTF. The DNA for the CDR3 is TGCAGCGTCGATCAGGGTTTTCGGGGCTACACCTTC.

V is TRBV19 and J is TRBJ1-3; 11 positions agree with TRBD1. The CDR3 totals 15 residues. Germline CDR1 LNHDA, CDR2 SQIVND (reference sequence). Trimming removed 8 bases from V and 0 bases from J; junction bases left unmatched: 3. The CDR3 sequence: CASGDRGSSGNTIYF. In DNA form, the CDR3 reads TGTGCCAGTGGGGACAGGGGGAGCTCTGGAAACACCATATATTTT.

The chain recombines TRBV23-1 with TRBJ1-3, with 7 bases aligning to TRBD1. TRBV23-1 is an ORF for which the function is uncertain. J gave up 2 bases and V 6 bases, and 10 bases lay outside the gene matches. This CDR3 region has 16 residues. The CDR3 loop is CASRHGQALPGNTIYF. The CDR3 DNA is TGCGCCAGCAGACACGGACAGGCCCTTCCTGGAAACACCATATATTTT.

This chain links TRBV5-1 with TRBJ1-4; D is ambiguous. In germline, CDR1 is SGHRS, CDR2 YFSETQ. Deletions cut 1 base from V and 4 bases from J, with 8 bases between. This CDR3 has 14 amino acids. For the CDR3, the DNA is TGCGCCAGCAGCTTGCGGAGCCTTAATGAAAAACTGTTTTTT. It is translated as CASSLRSLNEKLFF.

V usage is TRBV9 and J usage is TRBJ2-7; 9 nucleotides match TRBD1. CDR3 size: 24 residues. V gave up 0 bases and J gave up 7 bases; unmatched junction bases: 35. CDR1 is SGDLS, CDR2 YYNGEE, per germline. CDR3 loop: CASSVVEKGGGDRESGTPAREQYF. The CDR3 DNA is TGTGCCAGCAGCGTAGTAGAAAAGGGGGGCGGGGACAGGGAATCCGGGACCCCGGCTAGGGAGCAGTACTTC.

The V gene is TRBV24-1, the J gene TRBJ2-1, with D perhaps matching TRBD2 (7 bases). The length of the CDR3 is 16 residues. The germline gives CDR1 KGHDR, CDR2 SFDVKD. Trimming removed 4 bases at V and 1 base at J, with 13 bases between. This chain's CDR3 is CATSDLRGASYNEQFF. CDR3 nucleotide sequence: TGTGCCACCAGTGACTTACGGGGGGCTTCCTACAATGAGCAGTTCTTC.

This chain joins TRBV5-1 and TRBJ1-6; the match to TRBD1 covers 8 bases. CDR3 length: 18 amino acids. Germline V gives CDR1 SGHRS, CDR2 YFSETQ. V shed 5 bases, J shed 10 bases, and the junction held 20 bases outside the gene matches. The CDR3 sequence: CASSYNLGQGAFLSPLHF. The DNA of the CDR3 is TGCGCCAGCAGTTACAACCTAGGGCAGGGGGCTTTCTTGTCACCCCTCCACTTT.